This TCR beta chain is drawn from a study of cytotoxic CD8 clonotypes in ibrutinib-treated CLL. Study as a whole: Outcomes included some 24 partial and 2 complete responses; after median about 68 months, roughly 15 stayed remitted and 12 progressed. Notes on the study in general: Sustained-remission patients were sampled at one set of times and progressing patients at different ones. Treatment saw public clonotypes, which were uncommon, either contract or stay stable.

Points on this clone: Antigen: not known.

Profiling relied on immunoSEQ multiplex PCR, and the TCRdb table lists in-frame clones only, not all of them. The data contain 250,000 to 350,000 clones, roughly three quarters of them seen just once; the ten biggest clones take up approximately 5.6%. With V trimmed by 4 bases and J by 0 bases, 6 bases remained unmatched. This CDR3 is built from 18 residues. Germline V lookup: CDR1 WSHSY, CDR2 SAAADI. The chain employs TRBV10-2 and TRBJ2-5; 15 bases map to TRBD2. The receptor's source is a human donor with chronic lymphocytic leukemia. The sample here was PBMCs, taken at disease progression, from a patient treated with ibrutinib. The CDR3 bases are TGCGCCAGCAGTGGGGGACTAGCGGGGGGTGTAAACCAAGAGACCCAGTACTTC. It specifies CASSGGLAGGVNQETQYF.